Below are 24 T cell receptor beta chains sequenced from a single sample in a study of blood T cell repertoires in COVID-19. Sequenced by immunoSEQ multiplex PCR; TCRdb stores in-frame clones only, minus some. Of 95,000 to 120,000 clones listed, around 84% were seen once; the top ten hold around 13%. Sequencing was done on a sample of peripheral blood. These receptors were taken from a human donor in a cohort sampled during active COVID-19.

The chain links TRBV28 to TRBJ1-1; 7 bases are shared with TRBD1. CDR1 MDHEN and CDR2 SYDVKM come from the germline V gene. V trimming: 5 bases; J trimming: 6 bases; junction bases outside the gene matches: 9. The CDR3 extends over 14 amino acids. The CDR3 loop is CASSPNPRGAEAFF. CDR3 nucleotides: TGTGCCAGCAGTCCAAACCCCAGGGGGGCTGAAGCTTTCTTT.

V is TRBV21-1 and J is TRBJ2-3; TRBD2 is taken as the D call from the table, unchecked against the DNA. TRBV21-1 corresponds to a pseudogene. There are 14 residues in the CDR3. CDR3 residues: CASSEGGGTDTQYF. In DNA form, the CDR3 reads TGTGCCAGCAGCGAAGGCGGGGGCACAGATACGCAGTATTTT.

V and J are TRBV6-6 and TRBJ1-5, with D perhaps TRBD1 (6 bases). V was shortened by 6 bases and J by 0 bases, with 12 bases between the two germline ends. The CDR3 runs 15 residues. Germline CDR1 and CDR2: MNHNY and SVGAGI (reference sequence). The CDR3 is CASSTGGHSNQPQHF. Written as DNA, the CDR3 is TGTGCCAGCAGCACCGGGGGGCATAGCAATCAGCCCCAGCATTTT.

The V call is TRBV4-1, the J call TRBJ2-2; 7 nucleotides align to TRBD2. Germline loops: CDR1 MGHRA, CDR2 YSYEKL. This CDR3 comprises 16 residues. V shed 1 base, J shed 1 base, and the junction held 3 bases outside the gene matches. This CDR3 reads CASSQGGGKNTGELFF. CDR3 DNA: TGCGCCAGCAGCCAAGGGGGAGGGAAGAACACCGGGGAGCTGTTTTTT.

The V call is TRBV6-2 or TRBV6-3, the J call TRBJ2-2, with TRBD1 identical over 7 bases. Germline V gene sequence: CDR1 MNHEY, CDR2 SVGEGT. This CDR3 comprises 15 residues. The V segment lost 5 bases and the J segment 0 bases; nucleotides outside the gene matches: 3. The CDR3 nucleotides read TGTGCCAGCAGTCTACAGGGGACGAACACCGGGGAGCTGTTTTTT. It codes for CASSLQGTNTGELFF.

The chain couples TRBV18 to TRBJ1-3; possibly TRBD1 for D (6 bases). CDR1 is KGHSH and CDR2 is LQKENI in the germline V gene. CDR3 length: 13 amino acids. The V gene lost 5 bases and the J gene lost 3 bases, with 8 bases spanning the gap. CDR3 in amino acids: CASSVDSGNTIYF. Written as DNA, the CDR3 is TGTGCCAGCTCAGTGGACAGTGGAAACACCATATATTTT.

The rearrangement uses TRBV7-8 and TRBJ1-1, with unresolved D. V was clipped by 1 base and J by 5 bases, with 14 bases between them. Germline CDR1 SGHVS, CDR2 FQNEAQ. The CDR3 runs to 15 residues. The CDR3 coding sequence is TGTGCCAGCAGCTTAGGCGGCAGTACTTGGACTGAAGCTTTCTTT. It specifies CASSLGGSTWTEAFF.

This rearrangement joins TRBV5-1 to TRBJ2-2; 11 nucleotides match TRBD2. The germline V gene encodes CDR1 SGHRS and CDR2 YFSETQ. The CDR3 length is 16 residues. J gave up 4 bases and V 4 bases, and 6 bases lay outside the gene matches. The CDR3 region is CASSARTSGFTGELFF. In DNA form, the CDR3 reads TGCGCCAGCAGCGCCCGGACTAGCGGGTTCACCGGGGAGCTGTTTTTT. Variable domain in full (rest from reference TRBV5-1 and TRBJ2-2): KAGVTQTPRYLIKTRGQQVTLSCSPISGHRSVSWYQQTPGQGLQFLFEYFSETQRNKGNFPGRFSGRQFSNSRSEMNVSTLELGDSALYLCASSARTSGFTGELFFGEGSRLTVL.

This chain links TRBV6-2 or TRBV6-3 with TRBJ1-4; D gene unclear. This CDR3 spans 18 amino acids. CDR1 and CDR2 from the germline V gene are MNHEY and SVGEGT. The V and J ends lost 0 bases and 0 bases respectively, with 14 bases between them. CDR3 nucleotides: TGTGCCAGCAGTTACTCGGTGACAACCAGTGCAACTAATGAAAAACTGTTTTTT. Amino acids: CASSYSVTTSATNEKLFF.

This sequence joins TRBV19 and TRBJ1-1, with 7 bases that match TRBD1. The ends lost 5 bases at V and 0 bases at J; junction bases unmatched: 6. The CDR3 is 15 residues long. Germline CDR1 is LNHDA and CDR2 is SQIVND (reference sequence). CDR3: CASSARGQLNTEAFF. CDR3 nucleotide sequence: TGTGCCAGTAGTGCGCGGGGACAGTTGAACACTGAAGCTTTCTTT.

The chain links TRBV6-2 or TRBV6-3 to TRBJ1-5; D is undetermined. Trimming took 0 bases from V and 6 from J, leaving 12 bases between them. CDR3 length: 15 residues. CDR1 is MNHEY, CDR2 SVGEGT, per germline. The CDR3 is CASSYSLAGSQPQHF. The CDR3 nucleotides read TGTGCCAGCAGTTACTCCCTGGCGGGAAGTCAGCCCCAGCATTTT.

J is TRBJ2-3 and V is TRBV5-1; D is unclear. V was cut by 0 bases and J by 5 bases, with 4 bases left in between. Germline values: CDR1 SGHRS, CDR2 YFSETQ. The CDR3 spans 12 residues. The CDR3 protein is CASSLAVDTQYF. CDR3 coding DNA: TGCGCCAGCAGCTTGGCCGTAGATACGCAGTATTTT.

This chain links TRBV5-1 with TRBJ2-1; a possible D gene is TRBD2 (6 bases). The germline CDR1 and CDR2 sequences are SGHRS and YFSETQ. Trimming removed 1 base from V and 6 bases from J, with 17 bases in between. The CDR3 length is 16 residues. CDR3: CASSLIGGVTGNEQFF. The CDR3 nucleotides are TGCGCCAGCAGCTTGATCGGCGGGGTGACTGGCAATGAGCAGTTCTTC. The full variable domain, in which reference TRBV5-1 and TRBJ2-1 provide the parts outside the CDR3, is KAGVTQTPRYLIKTRGQQVTLSCSPISGHRSVSWYQQTPGQGLQFLFEYFSETQRNKGNFPGRFSGRQFSNSRSEMNVSTLELGDSALYLCASSLIGGVTGNEQFFGPGTRLTVL.

The J gene is TRBJ2-4, the V gene TRBV28, with 9 nucleotides matching TRBD1. The CDR3 has 15 amino acids. Germline trimming cut 5 bases from V and 8 bases from J; bases unmatched to any gene: 10. Germline assignment: CDR1 MDHEN and CDR2 SYDVKM. The chain's CDR3 is CASSPAGQGVDIQYF. The DNA of the CDR3 is TGTGCCAGCAGTCCTGCGGGACAGGGAGTGGACATTCAGTACTTC.

The CDR3 spells CASSPTSGGRDTQYF. CDR3 in DNA: TGCGCCAGCAGCCCGACTAGCGGGGGAAGAGATACGCAGTATTTT. The V call is TRBV5-1, the J call TRBJ2-3; 12 positions agree with TRBD2. The germline V gene encodes CDR1 SGHRS and CDR2 YFSETQ. The CDR3 runs 15 residues. V shed 4 bases, J shed 5 bases, and the junction held 5 bases outside the gene matches. Full variable domain (outside the CDR3, taken from reference TRBV5-1 and TRBJ2-3): KAGVTQTPRYLIKTRGQQVTLSCSPISGHRSVSWYQQTPGQGLQFLFEYFSETQRNKGNFPGRFSGRQFSNSRSEMNVSTLELGDSALYLCASSPTSGGRDTQYFGPGTRLTVL.

The chain joins TRBV29-1 to TRBJ1-2, with D uncertain. Germline V CDR1 and CDR2: SQVTM, ANQGSEA. This CDR3 spans 14 amino acids. The V gene lost 1 base and the J gene lost 0 bases, with 9 bases spanning the gap. In nucleotides, the CDR3 is TGCAGCGTTGAAGTCCGCGGAGCTAACTATGGCTACACCTTC. Protein product: CSVEVRGANYGYTF.

The table lists this clone with a count of one. The chain is built from TRBV14 and TRBJ1-1; a possible D gene is TRBD1 (5 bases). CDR3 length equals 13 residues. In germline, CDR1 is SGHDN, CDR2 FVKESK. The V end lost 5 bases, the J end lost 0 bases, and 7 bases lay between the germline ends. The CDR3 is CASSWGLNTEAFF. The CDR3 DNA is TGTGCCAGCAGCTGGGGCCTGAACACTGAAGCTTTCTTT.

This chain connects TRBV18 to TRBJ1-2, with TRBD1 matching 10 bases. This CDR3 contains 18 residues. From germline, CDR1 is KGHSH and CDR2 LQKENI. Trimming took 0 bases from V and 4 from J; bases not matched to a gene: 11. The CDR3 nucleotides read TGTGCCAGCTCACCACCCGGGACAGGGGCCCTTACCTTCTATGGCTACACCTTC. It yields the protein CASSPPGTGALTFYGYTF.

This rearrangement joins TRBV19 to TRBJ1-5; possibly TRBD1 for D (6 bases). Germline CDR1 LNHDA, CDR2 SQIVND (reference sequence). CDR3 size: 15 residues. V gave up 6 bases and J gave up 2 bases, with 14 bases separating them. The CDR3 spells CASSARGMGNQPQHF. The CDR3 DNA reads as TGTGCCAGTAGCGCCAGGGGAATGGGCAATCAGCCCCAGCATTTT.

CDR3 in DNA: TGTGCCAGCCTGTCGGGGACAGGGGGCAATTCACCCCTCCACTTT. Residues: CASLSGTGGNSPLHF. The chain carries TRBV28 and TRBJ1-6, with TRBD1 matching 12 bases. This CDR3 comprises 15 residues. With V trimmed by 8 bases and J by 7 bases, 6 bases remained unmatched. Germline V gives CDR1 MDHEN, CDR2 SYDVKM.

The chain has TRBV6-1 and TRBJ2-3; 10 bases fit TRBD1. CDR1 MNHNS and CDR2 SASEGT come from the germline V gene. This CDR3 is 16 amino acids long. V gave up 0 bases and J gave up 4 bases; unmatched junction bases: 4. CDR3 DNA: TGTGCCAGCAGTGAAGCACCCGGGACAGGGGCAGATACGCAGTATTTT. Its protein product is CASSEAPGTGADTQYF.

The chain combines TRBV6-5 with TRBJ2-7, with 11 bases identical to TRBD1. Germline V gene data show CDR1 as MNHEY and CDR2 as SVGAGI. V lost 8 bases and J lost 7; bases outside the gene matches: 4. The CDR3 covers 12 residues. CDR3 nucleotides: TGTGCCAGCGGGACAGGGGGAGGGGAGCAGTACTTC. It translates to CASGTGGGEQYF.

V gene TRBV7-9 combines with J gene TRBJ2-5; D not resolved. The CDR3 totals 14 residues. Germline CDR1 is SEHNR and CDR2 is FQNEAQ (reference sequence). V was clipped by 1 base and J by 2 bases, with 8 bases between them. In nucleotides, the CDR3 is TGTGCCAGCAGCTTAGTGTCAGGACAAGAGACCCAGTACTTC. This translates into CASSLVSGQETQYF.

This clone was recorded only once. The V call is TRBV28, the J call TRBJ1-6; weak D call: TRBD1 (5 bases). The CDR3 has 15 amino acids. The germline CDR1 and CDR2 sequences are MDHEN and SYDVKM. Trimming removed 2 bases from V and 10 bases from J, with 15 bases in between. The CDR3 DNA sequence: TGTGCCAGCAGTTTACAGGAGGGGTACGGATCACCCCTCCACTTT. Translating gives CASSLQEGYGSPLHF.